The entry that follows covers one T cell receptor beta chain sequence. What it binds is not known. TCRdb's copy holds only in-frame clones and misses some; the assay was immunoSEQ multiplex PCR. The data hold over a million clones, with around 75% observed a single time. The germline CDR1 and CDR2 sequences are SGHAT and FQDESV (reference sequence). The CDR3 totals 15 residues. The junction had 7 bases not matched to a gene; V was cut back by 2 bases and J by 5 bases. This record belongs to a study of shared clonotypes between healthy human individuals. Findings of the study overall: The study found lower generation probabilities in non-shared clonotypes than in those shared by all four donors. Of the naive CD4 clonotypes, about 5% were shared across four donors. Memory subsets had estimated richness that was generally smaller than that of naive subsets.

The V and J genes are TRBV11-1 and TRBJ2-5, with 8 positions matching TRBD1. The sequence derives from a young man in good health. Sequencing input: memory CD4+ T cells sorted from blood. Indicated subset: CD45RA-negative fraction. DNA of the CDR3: TGTGCCAGCAGCTTACGGCAGGGGGCGTGGGAGACCCAGTACTTC. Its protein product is CASSLRQGAWETQYF.